The present entry profiles one TCR beta chain with its context. This entry comes from a study of shared clonotypes between healthy human individuals. Everyone who donated was a Caucasian adult who lived in Nashville, Tennessee. Libraries were prepared by immunoSEQ multiplex PCR; TCRdb keeps only in-frame clonotypes and omits some of them. The table records 850,000 to 1,200,000 clones, about 80% of them present only once. The sample was memory CD4+ T cells sorted from blood. Subset indicated: CD45RA-negative fraction. This receptor was identified in a man younger than 35 in good health.

The CDR3 coding sequence is TGTGCCAGTAGTGGACCGGGGATGGCCCAGTACTTC. Translated: CASSGPGMAQYF. The V gene is TRBV19, the J gene TRBJ2-5, with D maybe TRBD2 (5 bases). CDR3 length: 12 residues. The V and J ends lost 5 bases and 9 bases respectively, with 13 bases between them. CDR1 and CDR2 (germline): LNHDA, SQIVND (reference sequence).